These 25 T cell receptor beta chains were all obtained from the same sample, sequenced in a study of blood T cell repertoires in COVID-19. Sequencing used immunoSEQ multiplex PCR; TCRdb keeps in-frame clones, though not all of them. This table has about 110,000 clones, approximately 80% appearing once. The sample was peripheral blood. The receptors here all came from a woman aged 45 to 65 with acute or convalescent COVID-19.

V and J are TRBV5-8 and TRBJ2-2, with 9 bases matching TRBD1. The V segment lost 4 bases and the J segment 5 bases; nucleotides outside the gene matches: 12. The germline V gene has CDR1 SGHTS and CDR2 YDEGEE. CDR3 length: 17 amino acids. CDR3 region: CASSTTTGQGFTGELFF. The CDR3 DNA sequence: TGTGCCAGCAGCACGACCACGGGACAGGGATTTACCGGGGAGCTGTTTTTT.

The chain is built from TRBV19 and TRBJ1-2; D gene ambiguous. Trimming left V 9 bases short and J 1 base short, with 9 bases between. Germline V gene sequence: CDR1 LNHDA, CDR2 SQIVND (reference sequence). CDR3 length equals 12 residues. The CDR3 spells CARHLDNYGYTF. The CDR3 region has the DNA TGTGCCAGACACCTAGATAACTATGGCTACACCTTC.

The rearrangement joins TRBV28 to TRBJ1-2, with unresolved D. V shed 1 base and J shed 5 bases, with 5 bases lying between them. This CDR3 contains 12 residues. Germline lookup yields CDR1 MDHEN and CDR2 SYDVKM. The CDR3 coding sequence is TGTGCCAGCAGTTTATCGAGGTATGGCTACACCTTC. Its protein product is CASSLSRYGYTF.

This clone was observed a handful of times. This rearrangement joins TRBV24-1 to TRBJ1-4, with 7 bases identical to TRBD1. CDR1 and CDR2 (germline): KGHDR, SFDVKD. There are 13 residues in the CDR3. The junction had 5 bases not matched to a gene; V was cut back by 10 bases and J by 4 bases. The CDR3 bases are TGTGCCACGTCAGGGGGTAATAATGAAAAACTGTTTTTT. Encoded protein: CATSGGNNEKLFF.

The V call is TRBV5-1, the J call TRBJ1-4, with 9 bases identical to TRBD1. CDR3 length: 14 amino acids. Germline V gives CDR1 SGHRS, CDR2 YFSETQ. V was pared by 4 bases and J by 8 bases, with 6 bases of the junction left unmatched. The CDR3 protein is CASSVGTGYEKLFF. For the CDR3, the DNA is TGCGCCAGCAGCGTCGGGACAGGGTACGAAAAACTGTTTTTT.

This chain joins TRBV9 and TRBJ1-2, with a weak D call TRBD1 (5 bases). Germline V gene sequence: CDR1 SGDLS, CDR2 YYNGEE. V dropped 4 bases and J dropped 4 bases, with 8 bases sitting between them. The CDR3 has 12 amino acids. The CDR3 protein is CASSPDSYGYTF. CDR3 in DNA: TGTGCCAGCAGCCCCGACAGCTATGGCTACACCTTC.

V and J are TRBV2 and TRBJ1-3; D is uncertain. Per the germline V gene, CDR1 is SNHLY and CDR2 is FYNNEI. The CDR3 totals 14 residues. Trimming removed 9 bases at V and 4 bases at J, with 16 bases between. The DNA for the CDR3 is TGTGCCAGTGTCGCCACCCTTAGCGGAAACACCATATATTTT. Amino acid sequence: CASVATLSGNTIYF.

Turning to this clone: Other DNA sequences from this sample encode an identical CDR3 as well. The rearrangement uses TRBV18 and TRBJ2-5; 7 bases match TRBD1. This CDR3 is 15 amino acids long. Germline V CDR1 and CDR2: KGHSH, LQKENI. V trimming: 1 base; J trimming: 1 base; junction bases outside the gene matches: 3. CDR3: CASSPRQGLQETQYF. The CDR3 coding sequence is TGTGCCAGCTCACCACGACAGGGCCTCCAAGAGACCCAGTACTTC.

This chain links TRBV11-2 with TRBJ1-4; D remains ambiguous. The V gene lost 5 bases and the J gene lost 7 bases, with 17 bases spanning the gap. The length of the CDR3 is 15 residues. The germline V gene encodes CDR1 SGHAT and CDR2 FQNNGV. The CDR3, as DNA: TGTGCCAGCAGCGGCGCGGATTATCTGCGTGAAAAACTGTTTTTT. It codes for CASSGADYLREKLFF. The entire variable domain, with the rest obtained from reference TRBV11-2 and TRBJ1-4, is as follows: EAGVAQSPRYKIIEKRQSVAFWCNPISGHATLYWYQQILGQGPKLLIQFQNNGVVDDSQLPKDRFSAERLKGVDSTLKIQPAKLEDSAVYLCASSGADYLREKLFFGSGTQLSVL.

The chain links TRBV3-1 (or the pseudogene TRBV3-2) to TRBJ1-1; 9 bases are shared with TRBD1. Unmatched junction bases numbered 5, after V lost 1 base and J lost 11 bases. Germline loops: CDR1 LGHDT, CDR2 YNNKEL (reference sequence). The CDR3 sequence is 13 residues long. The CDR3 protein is CASSQALTGGAFF. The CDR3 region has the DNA TGTGCCAGCAGCCAAGCGCTGACAGGGGGGGCTTTCTTT.

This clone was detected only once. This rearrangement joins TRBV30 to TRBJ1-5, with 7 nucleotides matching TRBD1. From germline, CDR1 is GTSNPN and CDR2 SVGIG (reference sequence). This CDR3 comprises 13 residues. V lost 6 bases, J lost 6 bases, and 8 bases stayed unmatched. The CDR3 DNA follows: TGTGCCTGTGACAGGGCGGGGGGTCAGCCCCAGCATTTT. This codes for CACDRAGGQPQHF.

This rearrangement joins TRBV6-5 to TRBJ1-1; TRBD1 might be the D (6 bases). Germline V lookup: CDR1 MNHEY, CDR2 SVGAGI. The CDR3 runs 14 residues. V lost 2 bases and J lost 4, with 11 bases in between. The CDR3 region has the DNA TGTGCCAGCAGTTACGGGGGCGGGGGCACTGAAGCTTTCTTT. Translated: CASSYGGGGTEAFF.

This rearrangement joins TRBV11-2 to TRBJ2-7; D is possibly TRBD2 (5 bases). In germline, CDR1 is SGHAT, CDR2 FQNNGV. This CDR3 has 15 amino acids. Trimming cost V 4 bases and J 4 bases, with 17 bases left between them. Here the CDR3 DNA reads TGTGCCAGCAGCTCCGATACCACGGGGAAATACGAGCAGTACTTC. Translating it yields CASSSDTTGKYEQYF.

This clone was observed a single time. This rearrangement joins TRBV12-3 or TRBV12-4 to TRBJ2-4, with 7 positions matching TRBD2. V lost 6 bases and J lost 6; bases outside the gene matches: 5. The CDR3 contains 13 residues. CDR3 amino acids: CASSPPGGNIQYF. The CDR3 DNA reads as TGTGCCAGCAGCCCGCCGGGGGGAAACATTCAGTACTTC.

CDR3 nucleotide sequence: TGTGCCAGCAGTGAAGCAGGAGGGTACACCGGGGAGCTGTTTTTT. Its translation: CASSEAGGYTGELFF. The chain joins TRBV6-1 to TRBJ2-2; TRBD2 might be the D (6 bases). Trimming removed 0 bases at V and 3 bases at J, with 8 bases between. Germline V CDR1 and CDR2: MNHNS, SASEGT. CDR3 length equals 15 residues.

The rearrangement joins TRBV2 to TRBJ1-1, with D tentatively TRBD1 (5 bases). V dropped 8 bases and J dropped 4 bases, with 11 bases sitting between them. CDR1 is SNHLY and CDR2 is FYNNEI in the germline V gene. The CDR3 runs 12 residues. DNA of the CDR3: TGTGCCAGCGCGGGGGAGGCCACTGAAGCTTTCTTT. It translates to CASAGEATEAFF.

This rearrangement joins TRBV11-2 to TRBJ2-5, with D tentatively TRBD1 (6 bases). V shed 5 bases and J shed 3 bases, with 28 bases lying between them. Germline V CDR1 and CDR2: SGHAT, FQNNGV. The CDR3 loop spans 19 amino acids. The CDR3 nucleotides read TGTGCCAGCAGCAACCTACAGGGTAGTAGGATTACGTTGGAAGAGACCCAGTACTTC. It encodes CASSNLQGSRITLEETQYF.

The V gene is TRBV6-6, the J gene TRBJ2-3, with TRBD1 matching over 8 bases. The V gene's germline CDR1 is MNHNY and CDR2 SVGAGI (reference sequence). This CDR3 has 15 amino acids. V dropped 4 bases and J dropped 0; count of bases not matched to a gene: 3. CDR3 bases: TGTGCCAGCAGTTGGACAGGGCTTAGCACAGATACGCAGTATTTT. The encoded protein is CASSWTGLSTDTQYF.

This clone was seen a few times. CDR3 protein: CASRVLTNTGELFF. The CDR3 bases are TGTGCCAGCAGAGTACTTACGAACACCGGGGAGCTGTTTTTT. This sequence joins TRBV6-5 and TRBJ2-2; no definite D call. This CDR3 region has 14 residues. Trimming pared 6 bases from V and 0 bases from J, leaving 8 bases between. Germline V CDR1 and CDR2: MNHEY, SVGAGI.

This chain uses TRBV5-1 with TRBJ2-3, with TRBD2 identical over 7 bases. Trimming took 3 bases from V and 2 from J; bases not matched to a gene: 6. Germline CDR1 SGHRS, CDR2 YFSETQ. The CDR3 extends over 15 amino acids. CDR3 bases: TGCGCCAGCAGCTCCGGGACTACAAACACAGATACGCAGTATTTT. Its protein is CASSSGTTNTDTQYF.

CDR3 in amino acids: CASSTLGQGADYTF. The CDR3 coding sequence is TGCGCCAGCAGCACCCTGGGACAGGGGGCAGACTACACCTTC. The chain is built from TRBV5-1 and TRBJ1-2, with 12 bases that match TRBD1. J gave up 10 bases and V 4 bases, and 8 bases lay outside the gene matches. The CDR3 has 14 residues. The germline gives CDR1 SGHRS, CDR2 YFSETQ.

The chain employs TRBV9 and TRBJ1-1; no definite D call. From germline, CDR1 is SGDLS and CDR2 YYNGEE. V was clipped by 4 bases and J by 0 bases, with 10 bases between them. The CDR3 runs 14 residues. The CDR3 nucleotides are TGTGCCAGCAGCATGACACCGATGAACACTGAAGCTTTCTTT. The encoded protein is CASSMTPMNTEAFF. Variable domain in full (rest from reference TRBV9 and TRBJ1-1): DSGVTQTPKHLITATGQRVTLRCSPRSGDLSVYWYQQSLDQGLQFLIQYYNGEERAKGNILERFSAQQFPDLHSELNLSSLELGDSALYFCASSMTPMNTEAFFGQGTRLTVV.

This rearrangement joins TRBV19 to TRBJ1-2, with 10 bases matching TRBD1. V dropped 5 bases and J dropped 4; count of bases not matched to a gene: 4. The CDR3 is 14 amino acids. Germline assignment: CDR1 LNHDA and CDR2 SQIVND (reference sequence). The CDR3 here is CASSSRTGGYGYTF. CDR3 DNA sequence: TGTGCCAGTAGTTCTCGGACAGGGGGCTATGGCTACACCTTC.

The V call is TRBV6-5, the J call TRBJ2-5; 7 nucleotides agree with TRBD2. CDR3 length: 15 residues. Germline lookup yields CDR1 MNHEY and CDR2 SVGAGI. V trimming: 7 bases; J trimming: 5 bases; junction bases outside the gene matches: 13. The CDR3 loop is CASKSGGLLVETQYF. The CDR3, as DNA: TGTGCCAGCAAATCGGGGGGATTGCTGGTGGAGACCCAGTACTTC.

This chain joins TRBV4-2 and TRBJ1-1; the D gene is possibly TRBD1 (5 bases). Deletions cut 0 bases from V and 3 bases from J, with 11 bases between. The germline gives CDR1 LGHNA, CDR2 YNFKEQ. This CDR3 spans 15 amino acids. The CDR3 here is CASSQDHDRDTEAFF. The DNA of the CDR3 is TGTGCCAGCAGCCAAGATCATGACAGAGACACTGAAGCTTTCTTT.